Below, 9 T cell receptor beta chains from the same sample are listed, as sequenced in a study of prognosis after radiotherapy for stage I lung cancer. With two-round multiplex PCR, TCR beta CDR3 sequences were amplified from genomic DNA. The first PCR round targeted every TRBV and TRBJ gene with specific primers. TCRdb reanalysed the multiplex PCR reads using MiXCR and keeps one entry per CDR3 protein. The sample includes 45,000 to 60,000 distinct CDR3 sequences, under 45% seen only once; the top ten take about a tenth. The source material was PBMCs, sampled before or after stereotactic body radiation therapy (not recorded which). These receptors all come from a donor over 45 with non-small cell lung cancer.

This clonotype appeared a few times. A much larger clonotype is one base distant, so this may be a read error. The V and J genes are TRBV7-2 and TRBJ1-1; D unresolved. This CDR3 comprises 15 residues. Germline V gene lookup returns CDR1 SGHTA and CDR2 FQGNSA. This CDR3 reads CASSLGAGSGRRALF. CDR3 sequence (DNA): TGTGCCAGCAGCTTAGGGGCGGGTTCAGGCCGTCGGGCTTTATTT.

About this clonotype itself: Only one base separates this from a far larger clonotype, so it likely reflects a read error. V and J are TRBV5-5 and TRBJ2-2; 8 bases agree with TRBD1. Germline-derived CDR1 and CDR2 are SGHKS and YYEKEE (reference sequence). The CDR3 covers 18 residues. CDR3 loop: CASSIRTGQAMNTGELFF. For the CDR3, the DNA is TGCGCCAGCAGCATCCGGACGGGACAGGCGATGAACACCGGGGAGCTGTTTTTT.

This clonotype occurred many times. The chain recombines TRBV19 with TRBJ2-7; 7 bases map to TRBD2. CDR1 LNHDA and CDR2 SQIVND come from the germline V gene (reference sequence). The V gene end was trimmed by 7 bases and the J gene end by 6 bases; junction bases not matched to a gene: 9. The CDR3 consists of 13 residues. The CDR3 here is CASTTSGTGEQYF. The CDR3 bases are TGTGCCAGTACGACAAGCGGGACCGGCGAGCAGTACTTC.

This clonotype was seen repeatedly, ten times or more. The chain links TRBV6-2 or TRBV6-3 to TRBJ1-4; D possibly corresponds to TRBD1 (6 bases). There are 18 residues in the CDR3. Deletions cut 5 bases from V and 7 bases from J, with 26 bases between. Germline V gene data show CDR1 as MNHEY and CDR2 as SVGEGT. The CDR3 is CASSASRPTGAEGEKLFF. The CDR3 nucleotides are TGTGCCAGCAGTGCATCACGACCGACGGGGGCCGAGGGTGAAAAACTGTTTTTT.

About this clonotype itself: This may come from a read error, since a much larger clone is one base off. The chain joins TRBV6-1 to TRBJ2-5; tentatively, D is TRBD1 or TRBD2 (7 bases each). Trimming pared 7 bases from V and 4 bases from J, leaving 16 bases between. There are 14 residues in the CDR3. CDR1 MNHNS and CDR2 SASEGT come from the germline V gene. In nucleotides, the CDR3 is TGTGCCAGCATCTCAGGGGGGAGGGTAGAGACCCAGTACTTC. Residues: CASISGGRVETQYF.

This clonotype is a singleton in its sample. This chain joins TRBV20-1 and TRBJ2-3, with a possible D match to TRBD1 (6 bases). The CDR3 extends over 13 amino acids. Germline V gives CDR1 DFQATT, CDR2 SNEGSKA (reference sequence). Trimming removed 1 base at V and 5 bases at J, with 10 bases between. In nucleotides, the CDR3 is TGCAGTGCTAGAGGACAGGCTAGAGATACGCAGTATTTT. This codes for CSARGQARDTQYF.

This clonotype was recorded once. The genes are TRBV7-3 and TRBJ2-1, with TRBD2 matching 10 bases. With 5 bases clipped from V and 3 bases from J, the junction kept 4 bases outside the gene matches. The CDR3 spans 15 residues. Germline V gene sequence: CDR1 SGHTA, CDR2 FQGTGA. CDR3 sequence: CASSPLAGVYNEQFF. DNA of the CDR3: TGTGCCAGCAGCCCCCTAGCGGGAGTCTACAATGAGCAGTTCTTC.

This clonotype has only a few counts. This clone may be a read error of a much larger clone one base away. V is TRBV9 and J is TRBJ2-1; D is unclear. The V end was cut by 3 bases, the J end by 5 bases, with 18 bases between. The CDR3 runs to 16 residues. Germline V CDR1 and CDR2: SGDLS, YYNGEE. The CDR3: CASSAGIVPPDNEQFF. The CDR3 DNA reads as TGTGCCAGCAGCGCCGGTATAGTGCCCCCGGACAATGAGCAGTTCTTC.

This clonotype occurred many times. The genes are TRBV28 and TRBJ2-3; D call uncertain. CDR1 is MDHEN and CDR2 is SYDVKM in the germline V gene. V lost 3 bases and J 2 bases, leaving 21 bases between the germline ends. This CDR3 contains 18 residues. CDR3: CASSLSTLGSGYTDTQYF. CDR3 nucleotides: TGTGCCAGCAGTTTGTCTACTCTGGGGTCAGGCTACACAGATACGCAGTATTTT.